There are many counts of the clone carrying this T cell receptor (beta chain). Its target is not known. Source study methods: Between-group CDR3 differences, defined by clinicopathological status, yielded a distant-metastasis classifier for papillary thyroid cancer. TCRdb re-clonotyped the PCR reads through MiXCR. The V and J calls were not made by the authors but by TCRdb's processing. This table holds 40,000 to 50,000 clones, about 12% found once. The sample originates from a study of metastatic and nonmetastatic thyroid tumors. Across the study: Repertoire comparison spanned blood and tumor or nodule tissue of malignant and benign thyroid patients.

General study findings and limits: Patients with malignant thyroid tumors reportedly had significantly higher TCR beta diversity than those with benign nodules, in blood and tumor.

Patients had received no treatment of any kind before thyroid surgery. CDR1 and CDR2 (germline): SGHRS, YFSETQ. The V segment lost 1 base and the J segment 0 bases; nucleotides outside the gene matches: 12. CDR3 length: 19 residues. Sequenced input: blood. This receptor was taken from a male donor with papillary thyroid cancer or a benign thyroid nodule (not recorded which). Some clones in this sample may be carry-over from other donors' samples. The chain links TRBV5-1 to TRBJ1-5; the match to TRBD1 covers 8 bases. CDR3 residues: CASSLTIDRGWNSNQPQHF. The DNA of the CDR3 is TGCGCCAGCAGCTTGACTATAGACAGGGGATGGAATAGCAATCAGCCCCAGCATTTT.